This T cell receptor beta chain was recovered during a study of blood T cell repertoires in COVID-19. Study information: Sites across the United States, Italy and Spain contributed samples from acute and convalescent COVID-19. In each case, the material was cDNA or gDNA derived from T cells, B-cell-depleted T cells, or PBMCs.

Per germline, CDR1 SGHVS and CDR2 FQNEAQ. V lost 0 bases to trimming and J lost 5 bases, with 13 bases between them. This CDR3 is built from 15 residues. Participants came from 20 to 25 US areas, aged roughly 18 to 95 years. What the recovered Cohort 3 donors had was two negative PCRs, clearance, or symptom resolution. Sequencing used immunoSEQ multiplex PCR; TCRdb keeps in-frame clones, though not all of them. The sample lists about 300,000 clones, roughly 87% occurring once. This sequence joins TRBV7-8 and TRBJ2-5; D may be TRBD2 (5 bases). This sequence originates from a woman in her twenties or thirties who had recovered from COVID-19. Sequencing was performed on PBMCs or T cells enriched from blood (not recorded which). In DNA form, the CDR3 reads TGTGCCAGCAGCTTAGCTCCCGACCGCGGGGAGACCCAGTACTTC. This encodes CASSLAPDRGETQYF.